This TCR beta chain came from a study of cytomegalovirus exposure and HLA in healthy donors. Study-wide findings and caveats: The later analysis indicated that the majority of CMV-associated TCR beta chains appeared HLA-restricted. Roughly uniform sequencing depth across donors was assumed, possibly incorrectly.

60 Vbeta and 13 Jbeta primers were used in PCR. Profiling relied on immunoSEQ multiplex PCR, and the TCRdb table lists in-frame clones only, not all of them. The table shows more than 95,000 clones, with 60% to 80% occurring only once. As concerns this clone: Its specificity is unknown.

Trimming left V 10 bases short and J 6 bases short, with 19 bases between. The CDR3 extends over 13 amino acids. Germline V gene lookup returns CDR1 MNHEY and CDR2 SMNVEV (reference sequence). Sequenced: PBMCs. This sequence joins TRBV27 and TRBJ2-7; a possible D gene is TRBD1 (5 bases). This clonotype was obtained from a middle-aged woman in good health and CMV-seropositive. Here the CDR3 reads CATKTRVGREQYF. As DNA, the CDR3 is TGTGCCACCAAAACCAGGGTTGGACGCGAGCAGTACTTC.